Listed here are 29 T cell receptor beta chains from one sample, sequenced in a study of T cells after yellow fever vaccination. One entry per CDR3 protein results from TCRdb running MiXCR on the 5' RACE reads. In the table there are around 50,000 distinct CDR3 sequences, 7.4% of which are singletons. The sequenced sample was CD8+ T cells sorted from PBMCs, obtained approximately 16 days after the first yellow fever vaccination. The receptors stem from a young man who received the YFV17D yellow fever vaccine.

This clonotype was counted at least ten times. The chain employs TRBV7-2 and TRBJ1-2, with D unresolved. CDR3 size: 15 residues. Trimming pared 1 base from V and 0 bases from J, leaving 9 bases between. Germline V lookup: CDR1 SGHTA, CDR2 FQGNSA. CDR3 in DNA: TGTGCCAGCAGCTTAGTAGCAGACTCTAACTATGGCTACACCTTC. Translating gives CASSLVADSNYGYTF.

This clonotype was recorded once. The V gene is TRBV6-5, the J gene TRBJ1-6; possible D gene TRBD1, 5 bases. CDR1 is MNHEY, CDR2 SVGAGI, per germline. This CDR3 is 14 amino acids long. V gave up 0 bases and J gave up 9 bases, with 9 bases separating them. The CDR3 sequence: CASSYSSGISPLHF. CDR3 sequence (DNA): TGTGCCAGCAGTTACTCGTCAGGGATTTCACCCCTCCACTTT.

This clonotype was seen many times. The V call is TRBV5-1, the J call TRBJ2-5; D not resolved. The germline V gene encodes CDR1 SGHRS and CDR2 YFSETQ. CDR3 length: 16 residues. The germline V and J ends were trimmed by 4 bases and 0 bases, with 16 bases remaining between them. CDR3 sequence: CASSQDGPLHQETQYF. CDR3 DNA: TGCGCCAGCAGCCAGGACGGACCACTGCACCAAGAGACCCAGTACTTC.

There are a few counts of this clonotype. The chain's CDR3 is CASSVGTSANNEQFF. The CDR3 DNA reads TGTGCCAGCAGCGTAGGGACTAGCGCGAACAATGAGCAGTTCTTC. The chain carries TRBV9 and TRBJ2-1; the match to TRBD2 covers 9 bases. In germline, CDR1 is SGDLS, CDR2 YYNGEE. The V and J ends lost 0 bases and 5 bases, in that order; junction bases with no gene match: 3. The CDR3 loop spans 15 amino acids.

Ten or more counts support this clonotype. J is TRBJ1-5 and V is TRBV27, with a weak D call TRBD1 (6 bases). This CDR3 has 16 amino acids. The germline CDR1 and CDR2 sequences are MNHEY and SMNVEV (reference sequence). Deletions cut 2 bases from V and 2 bases from J, with 13 bases between. The CDR3 is CASSLLGGLGNQPQHF. CDR3 nucleotides: TGTGCCAGCAGTTTACTGGGGGGCCTAGGCAATCAGCCCCAGCATTTT.

In this sample, this clonotype turned up many times. Here the CDR3 reads CASSQPGVTDTQYF. The DNA for the CDR3 is TGCGCCAGCAGCCAGCCCGGGGTAACAGATACGCAGTATTTT. The chain couples TRBV4-1 to TRBJ2-3; D may be TRBD2 (5 bases). The CDR3 extends over 14 amino acids. Germline V gene lookup returns CDR1 MGHRA and CDR2 YSYEKL. V lost 3 bases and J lost 3, with 10 bases in between.

This clonotype was picked up many times. The chain combines TRBV18 with TRBJ2-7, with a weak D call TRBD1 (6 bases). The CDR3 covers 16 residues. Germline lookup yields CDR1 KGHSH and CDR2 LQKENI. Trimming stripped 0 bases from V and 3 bases from J, with 15 bases between. CDR3 bases: TGTGCCAGCTCACCACCGTTGGAACAGGGCCACTACGAGCAGTACTTC. It is translated as CASSPPLEQGHYEQYF.

V is TRBV21-1 and J is TRBJ1-2; the table's D gene call, TRBD1, was not cross checked with the DNA. TRBV21-1 is an annotated pseudogene. This CDR3 is built from 15 residues. This chain's CDR3 is CASSKIVPPNYGYTF. The DNA for the CDR3 is TGTGCCAGCAGCAAAATTGTCCCCCCTAACTATGGCTACACCTTC.

This clonotype was recorded many times. The chain employs TRBV12-3 or TRBV12-4 and TRBJ2-2; D perhaps matches TRBD1 (6 bases). Trimming stripped 6 bases from V and 6 bases from J, with 8 bases between. This CDR3 region has 12 residues. CDR3 region: CASSPGAGELFF. The CDR3 region has the DNA TGTGCCAGCAGCCCAGGGGCCGGGGAGCTGTTTTTT.

This clonotype was seen a single time. The chain uses TRBV3-1 and TRBJ2-3; 13 bases match TRBD2. Germline-derived CDR1 and CDR2 are LGHDT and YNNKEL (reference sequence). The junction had 12 bases not matched to a gene; V was cut back by 10 bases and J by 2 bases. The CDR3 has 17 amino acids. CDR3 sequence: CATCYAGTSGVTDTQYF. The CDR3 region has the DNA TGTGCCACCTGTTACGCCGGGACTAGCGGGGTCACAGATACGCAGTATTTT.

Remarks on this clonotype: The junction differs from germline at one of its ends, possibly a read error. J is TRBJ2-2 and V is TRBV7-1, with 10 positions matching TRBD2. Being an ORF, TRBV7-1 has a function that is uncertain. This CDR3 spans 17 amino acids. CDR3 bases: TGTGCCAGGAGCTCCGGGCTAGCGGGGGCCAACACCGGGGAGCTGTTTTTT. Protein: CARSSGLAGANTGELFF.

This clonotype was observed at least ten times. V is TRBV18 and J is TRBJ2-3, with TRBD2 identical over 10 bases. J lost 1 base, V lost 4 bases, and 2 bases had no gene match. There are 15 residues in the CDR3. In germline, CDR1 is KGHSH, CDR2 LQKENI. The CDR3 DNA follows: TGTGCCAGCTCACAACTAGCGGGGCGCACAGATACGCAGTATTTT. It specifies CASSQLAGRTDTQYF.

This clonotype was detected ten times or more. The chain combines TRBV6-5 with TRBJ1-5; D is uncertain. The CDR3 sequence is 13 residues long. Trimming pared 0 bases from V and 6 bases from J, leaving 6 bases between. Germline V gives CDR1 MNHEY, CDR2 SVGAGI. CDR3 nucleotide sequence: TGTGCCAGCAGTTACTCGGCCCGTCAGCCCCAGCATTTT. As protein: CASSYSARQPQHF.

This clonotype was observed many times. This chain joins TRBV5-1 and TRBJ2-2, with TRBD1 as a possible D gene (6 bases). V shed 2 bases and J shed 5 bases, with 16 bases lying between them. The germline CDR1 and CDR2 sequences are SGHRS and YFSETQ. The CDR3 loop spans 16 amino acids. The CDR3 sequence is CASSFKLTGPTGELFF. For the CDR3, the DNA is TGCGCCAGCAGCTTCAAGTTGACAGGCCCAACCGGGGAGCTGTTTTTT.

This clonotype was observed many times. The CDR3 region is CASSITGGNTEAFF. The CDR3 DNA reads as TGCGCCAGCAGCATTACAGGGGGGAACACTGAAGCTTTCTTT. The chain links TRBV5-1 to TRBJ1-1; 8 nucleotides match TRBD1. V lost 4 bases to trimming and J lost 1 base; unmatched junction nucleotides: 3. Per the germline V gene, CDR1 is SGHRS and CDR2 is YFSETQ. The CDR3 contains 14 residues.

This clonotype appeared a few times. The chain combines TRBV3-1 with TRBJ2-7; TRBD1 or TRBD2 may be the D gene (5 bases each). The V end was cut by 3 bases, the J end by 1 base, with 16 bases between. The CDR3 spans 16 residues. Per the germline V gene, CDR1 is LGHDT and CDR2 is YNNKEL (reference sequence). CDR3 sequence reads: CASSQEDWGNSYEQYF. The CDR3 DNA is TGTGCCAGCAGCCAGGAGGACTGGGGGAATTCCTACGAGCAGTACTTC.

V usage is TRBV5-1 and J usage is TRBJ1-2; 7 nucleotides align to TRBD1. The CDR3 has 13 residues. The V gene's germline CDR1 is SGHRS and CDR2 YFSETQ. V shed 7 bases and J 0 bases; nucleotides not matched to a gene: 3. The CDR3 region is CASAQGTNYGYTF. The CDR3 nucleotides are TGCGCCAGCGCACAGGGGACTAACTATGGCTACACCTTC.

This clonotype was counted ten times or more. The V gene is TRBV3-1, the J gene TRBJ2-7, with unresolved D. This CDR3 is built from 17 residues. Germline CDR1 is LGHDT and CDR2 is YNNKEL (reference sequence). The V and J ends lost 0 bases and 2 bases respectively, with 17 bases between them. In nucleotides, the CDR3 is TGTGCCAGCAGCCAAGATCTCCCCGGCCTCAAGACCTACGAGCAGTACTTC. It encodes CASSQDLPGLKTYEQYF.

At least ten counts were recorded for this clonotype. The chain carries TRBV7-9 and TRBJ1-3, with D maybe TRBD1 (5 bases). Trimming removed 7 bases at V and 4 bases at J, with 20 bases between. CDR3 length: 16 amino acids. CDR1 is SEHNR and CDR2 is FQNEAQ in the germline V gene (reference sequence). CDR3: CASTVPGGSSGNTIYF. The CDR3 coding sequence is TGTGCCAGCACCGTCCCCGGGGGGTCCTCCGGAAACACCATATATTTT. The full variable domain, rest sourced from reference TRBV7-9 and TRBJ1-3, is DTGVSQNPRHKITKRGQNVTFRCDPISEHNRLYWYRQTLGQGPEFLTYFQNEAQLEKSRLLSDRFSAERPKGSFSTLEIQRTEQGDSAMYLCASTVPGGSSGNTIYFGEGSWLTVV.

There are a few counts of this clonotype. The rearrangement joins TRBV5-1 to TRBJ1-5, with a weak D call TRBD1 (5 bases). Trimming removed 4 bases from V and 2 bases from J, with 13 bases in between. Germline loops: CDR1 SGHRS, CDR2 YFSETQ. This CDR3 region has 15 residues. Here the CDR3 reads CASSLRDGRNQPQHF. The CDR3 DNA is TGCGCCAGCAGCCTAAGGGACGGCCGCAATCAGCCCCAGCATTTT.

This clonotype was counted a few times. This chain uses TRBV6-2 or TRBV6-3 with TRBJ1-1; tentatively, D is TRBD1 (5 bases). CDR3 length: 13 residues. With 7 bases removed from V and 7 bases from J, the gap between germline ends came to 16 bases. Germline CDR1 and CDR2: MNHEY and SVGEGT. CDR3 sequence reads: CASNEPGGNEAFF. CDR3 bases: TGTGCCAGCAATGAACCCGGGGGTAATGAAGCTTTCTTT.

This clonotype was recorded at least ten times. V gene TRBV6-5 combines with J gene TRBJ2-1, with a tentative D call TRBD2 (6 bases). This CDR3 has 14 residues. V was clipped by 6 bases and J by 2 bases, with 11 bases between them. CDR1 is MNHEY, CDR2 SVGAGI, per germline. The CDR3 DNA is TGTGCCAGCAGGCGGGACGGAGCCTACAATGAGCAGTTCTTC. Protein sequence: CASRRDGAYNEQFF.

This clonotype was detected ten times or more. The chain uses TRBV27 and TRBJ2-1; 13 bases align to TRBD2. The V gene's germline CDR1 is MNHEY and CDR2 SMNVEV (reference sequence). The CDR3 runs 16 residues. V lost 3 bases, J lost 7 bases, and 6 bases stayed unmatched. DNA of the CDR3: TGTGCCAGCAGTTTCAGACTAGCGGGGGGCCGGAATGAGCAGTTCTTC. This encodes CASSFRLAGGRNEQFF.

This clonotype was counted many times. The J gene is TRBJ2-3, the V gene TRBV7-9; the D gene could be TRBD1 or TRBD2 (5 bases each). This CDR3 is built from 14 residues. Trimming stripped 1 base from V and 6 bases from J, with 11 bases between. Per the germline V gene, CDR1 is SEHNR and CDR2 is FQNEAQ (reference sequence). In nucleotides, the CDR3 is TGTGCCAGCAGCTTAGGAGGGGTAATGGATACGCAGTATTTT. Translating gives CASSLGGVMDTQYF.

This clonotype was recorded a few times. J is TRBJ1-2 and V is TRBV20-1; D possibly corresponds to TRBD1 (6 bases). This CDR3 contains 13 residues. Germline CDR1 and CDR2: DFQATT and SNEGSKA (reference sequence). The V end was cut by 0 bases, the J end by 5 bases, with 10 bases between. This chain's CDR3 is CSARDRDTYGYTF. The DNA of the CDR3 is TGCAGTGCTAGAGACCGGGACACTTATGGCTACACCTTC.

As concerns this clonotype: A much larger clone lies a single base off, so this may be a read error. The genes are TRBV27 and TRBJ2-7; D not certain. Germline-derived CDR1 and CDR2 are MNHEY and SMNVEV (reference sequence). The CDR3 extends over 15 amino acids. The CDR3 bases are TGTACCAGCAGTCCCGAGAGGTTGTGGGCGTCCGAGCAGTACTTC. Amino acids: CTSSPERLWASEQYF.

This clonotype was counted only a few times. This chain joins TRBV7-2 and TRBJ2-7; tentatively, D is TRBD2 (7 bases). The CDR3 length is 15 residues. The ends were cut back, 5 bases at V and 5 bases at J, with 19 bases in the middle. Germline CDR1 is SGHTA and CDR2 is FQGNSA. The CDR3 coding sequence is TGTGCCAGCAGCCCCTGGACGGGGGGCACGCACGAGCAGTACTTC. Amino acids: CASSPWTGGTHEQYF.

This clonotype was seen at least ten times. The chain is built from TRBV28 and TRBJ1-5; a possible D gene is TRBD1 (5 bases). V was pared by 1 base and J by 5 bases, with 12 bases between. Germline V CDR1 and CDR2: MDHEN, SYDVKM. The CDR3 has 15 amino acids. DNA for the CDR3: TGTGCCAGCAGTTTATTTGCAGGGTTGGATCAGCCCCAGCATTTT. It translates to CASSLFAGLDQPQHF.

This clonotype was counted many times. The chain joins TRBV7-6 to TRBJ1-5, with a possible D match to TRBD1 (5 bases). Trimming cost V 1 base and J 2 bases, with 9 bases left between them. The CDR3 has 15 amino acids. Germline assignment: CDR1 SGHVS and CDR2 FNYEAQ. CDR3 coding DNA: TGTGCCAGCAGCTTAGAACGGGGCGGCAATCAGCCCCAGCATTTT. Translation: CASSLERGGNQPQHF.